This T cell receptor (beta chain) was captured by sequencing in a study of T cell repertoires in cytomegalovirus infection. Study at large: An indication of both CMV infection and matching HLA type came from public TCR beta signatures.

A word on this clonotype: Its specificity is unknown.

Study conclusions and caveats: Ex vivo, HLA-C-restricted CMV-specific TCR beta clonotypes prevailed over the rest of the response. Cumulated frequencies of public TCR beta families served to identify carriers of CMV plus the relevant HLA.

TCRdb fed the reads into MiXCR, producing one record per CDR3 protein. This table has roughly 640,000 distinct CDR3 sequences, about 24% appearing once. The sample was CD8+ T cells from PBMCs. The TCR sequence derives from a human donor in good health (CMV status not recorded). Some clones in this sample may be carry-over from other donors' samples.

The CDR3 DNA reads as TGTGCCAGCAGCTCCGGAAGTGGCTACGAGCAGTACGTC. Its protein is CASSSGSGYEQYV. The chain is built from TRBV27 and TRBJ2-7; D remains unclear. From germline, CDR1 is MNHEY and CDR2 SMNVEV (reference sequence). The ends were cut back, 6 bases at V and 3 bases at J, with 12 bases in the middle. This CDR3 spans 13 amino acids.